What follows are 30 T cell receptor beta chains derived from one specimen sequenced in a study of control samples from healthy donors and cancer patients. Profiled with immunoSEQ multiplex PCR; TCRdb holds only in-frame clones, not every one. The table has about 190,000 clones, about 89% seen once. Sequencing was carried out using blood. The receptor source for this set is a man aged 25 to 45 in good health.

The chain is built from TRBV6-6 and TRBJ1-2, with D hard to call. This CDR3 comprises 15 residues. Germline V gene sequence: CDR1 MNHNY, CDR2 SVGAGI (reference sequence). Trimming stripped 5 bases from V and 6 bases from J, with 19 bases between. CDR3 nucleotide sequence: TGTGCCAGCAGTCCACTACTGGCAGGCGGAGATGGCTACACCTTC. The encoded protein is CASSPLLAGGDGYTF.

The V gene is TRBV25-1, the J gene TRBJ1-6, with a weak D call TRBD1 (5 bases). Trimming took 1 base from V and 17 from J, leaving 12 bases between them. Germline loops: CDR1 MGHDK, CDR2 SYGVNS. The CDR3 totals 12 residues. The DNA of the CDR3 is TGTGCCAGCAGTGAATGGGGGAGCCCCATCCACTTT. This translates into CASSEWGSPIHF.

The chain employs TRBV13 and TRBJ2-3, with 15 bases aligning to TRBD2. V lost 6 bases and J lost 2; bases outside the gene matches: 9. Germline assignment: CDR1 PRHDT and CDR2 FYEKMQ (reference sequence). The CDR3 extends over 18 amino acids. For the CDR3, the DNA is TGTGCCAGCAGTTCCCGTGGACTAGCGGGGGGGAACACAGATACGCAGTATTTT. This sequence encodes CASSSRGLAGGNTDTQYF.

CDR3 protein: CASSGPNTGELFF. CDR3 DNA: TGTGCCAGCAGCGGTCCGAACACCGGGGAGCTGTTTTTT. The chain joins TRBV6-5 to TRBJ2-2; no reliable D call. Germline lookup yields CDR1 MNHEY and CDR2 SVGAGI. V lost 6 bases and J 0 bases, leaving 5 bases between the germline ends. This CDR3 region has 13 residues.

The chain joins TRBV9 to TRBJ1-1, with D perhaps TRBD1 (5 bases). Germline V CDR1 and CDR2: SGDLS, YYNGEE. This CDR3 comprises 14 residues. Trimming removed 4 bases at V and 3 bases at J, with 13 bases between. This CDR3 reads CASSRDLGDTEAFF. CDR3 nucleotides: TGTGCCAGCAGCCGGGACCTTGGGGACACTGAAGCTTTCTTT.

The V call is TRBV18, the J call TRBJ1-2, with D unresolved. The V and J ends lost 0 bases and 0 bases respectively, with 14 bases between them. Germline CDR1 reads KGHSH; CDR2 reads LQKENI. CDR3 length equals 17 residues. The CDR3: CASSPPNSFPANYGYTF. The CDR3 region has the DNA TGTGCCAGCTCACCACCGAATTCATTTCCAGCTAACTATGGCTACACCTTC.

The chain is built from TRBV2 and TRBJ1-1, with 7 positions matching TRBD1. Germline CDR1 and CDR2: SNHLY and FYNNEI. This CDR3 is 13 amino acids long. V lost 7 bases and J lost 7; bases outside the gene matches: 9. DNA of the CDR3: TGTGCCAGCACCCAAACAGGGGCATTTGAAGCTTTCTTT. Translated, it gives CASTQTGAFEAFF.

The CDR3 sequence: CASSESGNEQFF. In nucleotides, the CDR3 is TGCGCCAGCAGCGAGAGTGGGAATGAGCAGTTCTTC. V gene TRBV10-1 combines with J gene TRBJ2-1; D remains unclear. The length of the CDR3 is 12 residues. With 6 bases removed from V and 7 bases from J, the gap between germline ends came to 10 bases. In germline, CDR1 is WNHNN, CDR2 SYGVQD (reference sequence).

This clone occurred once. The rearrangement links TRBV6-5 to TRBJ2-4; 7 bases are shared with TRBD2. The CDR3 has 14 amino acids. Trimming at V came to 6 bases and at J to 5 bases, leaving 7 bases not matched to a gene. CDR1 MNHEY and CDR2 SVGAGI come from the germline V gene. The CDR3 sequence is CASRQSGGQNIQYF. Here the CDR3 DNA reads TGTGCCAGCAGGCAATCGGGGGGTCAAAACATTCAGTACTTC.

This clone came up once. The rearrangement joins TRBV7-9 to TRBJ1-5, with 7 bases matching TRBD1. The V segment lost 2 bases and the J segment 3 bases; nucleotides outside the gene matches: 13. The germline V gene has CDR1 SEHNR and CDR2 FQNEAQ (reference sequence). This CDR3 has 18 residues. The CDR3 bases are TGTGCCAGCAGCTTATCCCCGCAGGGGGGGGGTAACAATCAGCCCCAGCATTTT. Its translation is CASSLSPQGGGNNQPQHF.

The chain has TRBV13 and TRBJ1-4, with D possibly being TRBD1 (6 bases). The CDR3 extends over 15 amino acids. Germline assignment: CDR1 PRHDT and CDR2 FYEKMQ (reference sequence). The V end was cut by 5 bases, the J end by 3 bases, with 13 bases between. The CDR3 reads CASSHGGRPNEKLFF. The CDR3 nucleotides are TGTGCCAGCAGCCACGGGGGGCGGCCTAATGAAAAACTGTTTTTT.

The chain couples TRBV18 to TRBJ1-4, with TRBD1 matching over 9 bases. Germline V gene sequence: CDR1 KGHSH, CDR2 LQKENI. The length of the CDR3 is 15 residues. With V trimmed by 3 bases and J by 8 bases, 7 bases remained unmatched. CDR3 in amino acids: CASSPRDREGEKLFF. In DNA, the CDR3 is TGTGCCAGCTCACCTAGGGACAGGGAAGGCGAAAAACTGTTTTTT. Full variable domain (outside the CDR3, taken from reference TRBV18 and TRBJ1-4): NAGVMQNPRHLVRRRGQEARLRCSPMKGHSHVYWYRQLPEEGLKFMVYLQKENIIDESGMPKERFSAEFPKEGPSILRIQQVVRGDSAAYFCASSPRDREGEKLFFGSGTQLSVL.

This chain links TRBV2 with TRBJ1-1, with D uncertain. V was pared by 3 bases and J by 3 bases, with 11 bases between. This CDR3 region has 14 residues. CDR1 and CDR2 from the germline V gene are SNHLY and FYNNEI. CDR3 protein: CASSEVTLYTEAFF. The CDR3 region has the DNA TGTGCCAGCAGTGAGGTGACCCTCTACACTGAAGCTTTCTTT.

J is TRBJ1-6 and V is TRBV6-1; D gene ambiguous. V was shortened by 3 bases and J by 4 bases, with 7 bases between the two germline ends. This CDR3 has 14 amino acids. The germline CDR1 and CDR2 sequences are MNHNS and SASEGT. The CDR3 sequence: CASSDLGYNSPLHF. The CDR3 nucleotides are TGTGCCAGCAGTGATTTAGGGTATAATTCACCCCTCCACTTT.

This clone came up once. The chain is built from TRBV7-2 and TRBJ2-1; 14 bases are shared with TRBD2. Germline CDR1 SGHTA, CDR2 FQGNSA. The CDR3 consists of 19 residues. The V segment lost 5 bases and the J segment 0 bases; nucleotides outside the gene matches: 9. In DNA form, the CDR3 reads TGTGCCAGCAGCAGGACTAGCGGGGGGACTAAAAGCTCCTACAATGAGCAGTTCTTC. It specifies CASSRTSGGTKSSYNEQFF.

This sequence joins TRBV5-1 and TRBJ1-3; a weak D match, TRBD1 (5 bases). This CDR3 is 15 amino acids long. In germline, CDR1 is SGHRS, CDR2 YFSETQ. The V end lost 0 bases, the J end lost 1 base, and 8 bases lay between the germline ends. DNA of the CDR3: TGCGCCAGCAGCTTGGCCGGGACGTCTGGAAACACCATATATTTT. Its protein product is CASSLAGTSGNTIYF. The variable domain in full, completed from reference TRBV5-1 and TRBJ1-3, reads KAGVTQTPRYLIKTRGQQVTLSCSPISGHRSVSWYQQTPGQGLQFLFEYFSETQRNKGNFPGRFSGRQFSNSRSEMNVSTLELGDSALYLCASSLAGTSGNTIYFGEGSWLTVV.

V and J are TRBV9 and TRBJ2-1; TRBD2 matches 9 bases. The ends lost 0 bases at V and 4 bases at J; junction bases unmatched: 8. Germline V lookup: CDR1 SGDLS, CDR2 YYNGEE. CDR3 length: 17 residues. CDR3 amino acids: CASSVDKAGGRYNEQFF. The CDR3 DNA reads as TGTGCCAGCAGCGTAGATAAAGCGGGGGGCCGTTACAATGAGCAGTTCTTC. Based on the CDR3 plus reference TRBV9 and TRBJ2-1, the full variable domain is DSGVTQTPKHLITATGQRVTLRCSPRSGDLSVYWYQQSLDQGLQFLIQYYNGEERAKGNILERFSAQQFPDLHSELNLSSLELGDSALYFCASSVDKAGGRYNEQFFGPGTRLTVL.

This CDR3 is CASSLGQNLRTF. CDR3 DNA: TGCGCCAGCAGCTTGGGACAGAATTTACGGACCTTC. V is TRBV5-1 and J is TRBJ1-2, with D possibly TRBD1 on 5 matching bases. Trimming took 0 bases from V and 14 from J, leaving 14 bases between them. Germline CDR1 reads SGHRS; CDR2 reads YFSETQ. This CDR3 contains 12 residues. The entire variable domain, with the rest obtained from reference TRBV5-1 and TRBJ1-2, is as follows: KAGVTQTPRYLIKTRGQQVTLSCSPISGHRSVSWYQQTPGQGLQFLFEYFSETQRNKGNFPGRFSGRQFSNSRSEMNVSTLELGDSALYLCASSLGQNLRTFGSGTRLTVV.

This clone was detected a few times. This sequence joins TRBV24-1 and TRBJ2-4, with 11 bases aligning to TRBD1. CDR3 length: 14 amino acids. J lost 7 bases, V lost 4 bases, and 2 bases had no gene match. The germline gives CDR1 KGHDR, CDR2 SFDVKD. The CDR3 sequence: CATSEGQGGNIQYF. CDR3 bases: TGTGCCACCAGTGAGGGACAGGGGGGCAACATTCAGTACTTC.

The CDR3 region has the DNA TGTGCCAGCAGCCTGGACAGACCGACAGATACGCAGTATTTT. It encodes CASSLDRPTDTQYF. The chain links TRBV7-9 to TRBJ2-3; possible D gene TRBD1, 6 bases. The CDR3 sequence is 14 residues long. Germline CDR1 reads SEHNR; CDR2 reads FQNEAQ (reference sequence). The germline V and J ends were trimmed by 5 bases and 3 bases, with 12 bases remaining between them.

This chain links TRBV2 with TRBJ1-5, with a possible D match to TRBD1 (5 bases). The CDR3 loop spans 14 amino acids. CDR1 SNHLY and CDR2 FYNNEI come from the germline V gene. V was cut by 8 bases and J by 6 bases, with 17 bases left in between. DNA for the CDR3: TGTGCCAGCGATCCGGGGGGTAAGGTTCAGCCCCAGCATTTT. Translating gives CASDPGGKVQPQHF.

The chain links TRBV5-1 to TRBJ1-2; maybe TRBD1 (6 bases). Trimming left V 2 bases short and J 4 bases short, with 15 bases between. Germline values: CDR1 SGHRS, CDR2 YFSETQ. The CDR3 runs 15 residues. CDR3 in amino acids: CASSLGPEGGYGYTF. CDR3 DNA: TGCGCCAGCAGCTTAGGACCCGAGGGGGGCTATGGCTACACCTTC.

The DNA for the CDR3 is TGTGCCAGCAGAGCGACAGGGGCTACAGATACGCAGTATTTT. Protein product: CASRATGATDTQYF. V and J are TRBV3-1 (or the pseudogene TRBV3-2) and TRBJ2-3; 8 nucleotides align to TRBD1. Germline-derived CDR1 and CDR2 are LGHDT and YNNKEL (reference sequence). The CDR3 has 14 residues. J lost 3 bases, V lost 6 bases, and 5 bases had no gene match.

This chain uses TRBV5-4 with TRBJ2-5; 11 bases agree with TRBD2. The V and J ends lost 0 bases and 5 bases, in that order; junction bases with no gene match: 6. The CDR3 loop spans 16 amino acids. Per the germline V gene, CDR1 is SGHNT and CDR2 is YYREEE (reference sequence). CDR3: CASSLATSGGQETQYF. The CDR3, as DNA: TGTGCCAGCAGCTTGGCAACTAGCGGGGGTCAGGAGACCCAGTACTTC.

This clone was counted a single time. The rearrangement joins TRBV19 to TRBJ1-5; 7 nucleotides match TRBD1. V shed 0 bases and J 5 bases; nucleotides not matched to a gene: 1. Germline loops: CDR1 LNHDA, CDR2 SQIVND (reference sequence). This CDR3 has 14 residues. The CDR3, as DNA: TGTGCCAGTAGTATAGAAGGGGGCGATCAGCCCCAGCATTTT. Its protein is CASSIEGGDQPQHF.

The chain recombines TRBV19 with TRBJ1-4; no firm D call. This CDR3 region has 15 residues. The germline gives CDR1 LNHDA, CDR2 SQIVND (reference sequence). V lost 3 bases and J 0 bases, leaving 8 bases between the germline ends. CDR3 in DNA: TGTGCCAGTAGTATCCACCAGTCAACTAATGAAAAACTGTTTTTT. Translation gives CASSIHQSTNEKLFF. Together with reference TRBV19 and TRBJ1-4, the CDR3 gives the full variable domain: DGGITQSPKYLFRKEGQNVTLSCEQNLNHDAMYWYRQDPGQGLRLIYYSQIVNDFQKGDIAEGYSVSREKKESFPLTVTSAQKNPTAFYLCASSIHQSTNEKLFFGSGTQLSVL.

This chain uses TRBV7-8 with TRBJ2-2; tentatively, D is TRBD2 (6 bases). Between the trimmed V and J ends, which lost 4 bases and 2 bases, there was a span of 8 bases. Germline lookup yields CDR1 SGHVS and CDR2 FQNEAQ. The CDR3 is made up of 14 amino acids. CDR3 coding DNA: TGTGCCAGCAGCTCGGGACTCAACACCGGGGAGCTGTTTTTT. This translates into CASSSGLNTGELFF.

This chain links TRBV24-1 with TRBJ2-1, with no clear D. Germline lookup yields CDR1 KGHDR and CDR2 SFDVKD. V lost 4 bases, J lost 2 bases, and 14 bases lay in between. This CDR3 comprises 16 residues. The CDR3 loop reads CATSEPRWAPYNEQFF. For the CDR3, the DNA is TGTGCCACCAGTGAGCCCAGATGGGCCCCCTACAATGAGCAGTTCTTC.

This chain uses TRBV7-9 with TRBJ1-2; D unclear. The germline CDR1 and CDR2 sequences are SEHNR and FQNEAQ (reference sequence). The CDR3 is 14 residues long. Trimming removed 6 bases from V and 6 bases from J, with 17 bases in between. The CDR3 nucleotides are TGTGCCAGCAGTGATCTGGCACAGAGGCATGGCTACACCTTC. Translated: CASSDLAQRHGYTF. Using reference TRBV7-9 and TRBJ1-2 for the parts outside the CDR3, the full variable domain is DTGVSQNPRHKITKRGQNVTFRCDPISEHNRLYWYRQTLGQGPEFLTYFQNEAQLEKSRLLSDRFSAERPKGSFSTLEIQRTEQGDSAMYLCASSDLAQRHGYTFGSGTRLTVV.

CDR3 sequence: CASSDLGTEAFF. CDR3 in DNA: TGTGCCAGCAGTGACTTGGGCACTGAAGCTTTCTTT. J is TRBJ1-1 and V is TRBV6-4; the D is unclear. CDR1 is MRHNA and CDR2 is SNTAGT in the germline V gene. The CDR3 length is 12 residues. V lost 1 base, J lost 4 bases, and 4 bases lay in between.